This T cell receptor beta chain was documented in a study of cytomegalovirus exposure and HLA in healthy donors. Study observations and caveats: Segments of the TCR beta V type were, in most cases, productive about 87% or about 30% of the time in an earlier analysis. Some public TCRs appeared in many individuals, while most sequences were rare. Information on immune exposure was restricted to one variable (CMV serostatus).

Participants comprised healthy donors of bone marrow. CDR1 is SGHDN and CDR2 is FVKESK in the germline V gene. The CDR3 consists of 14 residues. J was trimmed by 3 bases and V by 4 bases; bases with no gene match: 5. As to this clone: Its antigen is as yet unknown.

The PCR ran on 60 Vbeta and 13 Jbeta primers. Only in-frame clones appear in the TCRdb table, and some are missing; sequencing was by immunoSEQ multiplex PCR. Among 100,000 or so clones listed, about 77% were seen once. This receptor was obtained from a woman between 45 and 60 years old in good health and CMV-seropositive. The rearrangement uses TRBV14 and TRBJ2-7; 8 bases align to TRBD1. The sample was PBMCs. The CDR3 loop reads CASSLGGQVYEQYF. CDR3 DNA: TGTGCCAGCAGCCTAGGGGGACAGGTCTACGAGCAGTACTTC. Variable domain in full (rest from reference TRBV14 and TRBJ2-7): EAGVTQFPSHSVIEKGQTVTLRCDPISGHDNLYWYRRVMGKEIKFLLHFVKESKQDESGMPNNRFLAERTGGTYSTLKVQPAELEDSGVYFCASSLGGQVYEQYFGPGTRLTVT.